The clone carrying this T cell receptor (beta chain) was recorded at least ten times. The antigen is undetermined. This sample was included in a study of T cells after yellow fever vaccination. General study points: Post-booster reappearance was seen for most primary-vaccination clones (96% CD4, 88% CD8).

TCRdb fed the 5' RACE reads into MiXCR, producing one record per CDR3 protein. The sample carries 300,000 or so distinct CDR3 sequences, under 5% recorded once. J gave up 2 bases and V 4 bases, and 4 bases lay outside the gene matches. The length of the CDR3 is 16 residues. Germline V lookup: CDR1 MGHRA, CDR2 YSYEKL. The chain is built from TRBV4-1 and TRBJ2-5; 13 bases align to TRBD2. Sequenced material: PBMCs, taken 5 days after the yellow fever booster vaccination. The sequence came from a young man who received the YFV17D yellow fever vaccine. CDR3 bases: TGCGCCAGCAGCCTGAGGACTAGCGGGGGTCAAGAGACCCAGTACTTC. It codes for CASSLRTSGGQETQYF.